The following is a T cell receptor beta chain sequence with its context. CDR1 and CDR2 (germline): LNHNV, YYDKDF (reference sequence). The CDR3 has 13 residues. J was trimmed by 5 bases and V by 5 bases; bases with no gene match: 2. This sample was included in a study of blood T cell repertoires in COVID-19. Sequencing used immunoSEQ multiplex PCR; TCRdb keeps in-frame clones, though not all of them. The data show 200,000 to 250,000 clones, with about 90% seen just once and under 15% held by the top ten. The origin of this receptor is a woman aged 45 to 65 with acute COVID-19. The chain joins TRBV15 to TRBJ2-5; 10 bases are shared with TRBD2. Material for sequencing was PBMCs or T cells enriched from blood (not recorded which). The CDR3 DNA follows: TGTGCCACCAGCCAGGGACTAGCGGAGACCCAGTACTTC. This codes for CATSQGLAETQYF.